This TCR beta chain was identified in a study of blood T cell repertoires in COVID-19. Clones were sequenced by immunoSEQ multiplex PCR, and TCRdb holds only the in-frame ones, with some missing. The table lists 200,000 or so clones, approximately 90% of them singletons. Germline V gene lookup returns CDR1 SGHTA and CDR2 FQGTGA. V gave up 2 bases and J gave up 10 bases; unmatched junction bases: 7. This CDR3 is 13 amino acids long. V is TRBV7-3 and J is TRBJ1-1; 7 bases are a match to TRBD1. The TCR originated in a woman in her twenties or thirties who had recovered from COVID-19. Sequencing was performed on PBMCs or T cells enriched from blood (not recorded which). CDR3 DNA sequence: TGTGCCAGCAGCTTAGTGGACAGGTCACGAGCTTTCTTT. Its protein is CASSLVDRSRAFF.